This T cell receptor (beta chain) was observed in a study of T cell responses to AZD1222 COVID-19 vaccine. With regard to this clone: The antigen is not known.

Sequencing used immunoSEQ multiplex PCR; TCRdb keeps in-frame clones, though not all of them. The table records roughly 150,000 clones, approximately 91% of them present only once. Findings and limits, study-wide: White British people made up most donors, females outnumbered males, and clonal diversity was possibly underestimated. In the spike-specific TCR repertoire, nearly half reportedly target unmutated variant regions. Repertoire sampling was restricted to post-peak T cell response timepoints. Seropositivity was recorded at baseline in only six AZD1222 recipients.

Trimming removed 4 bases from V and 7 bases from J, with 11 bases in between. The CDR3 totals 12 residues. CDR1 is LGHDT, CDR2 YNNKEL, per germline (reference sequence). The material was peripheral blood, obtained after recovery from COVID-19. This receptor was taken from an adult who had recovered from COVID-19. The chain has TRBV3-1 (or the pseudogene TRBV3-2) and TRBJ2-7, with D perhaps TRBD2 (5 bases). The CDR3 coding sequence is TGTGCCAGCAGCCTTCCGACGGGGGAGCAGTACTTC. Amino acid sequence: CASSLPTGEQYF.